The 19 T cell receptor beta chains given below trace back to one sample, sequenced in a study of cytomegalovirus exposure and HLA in healthy donors. Researchers ran the PCR with 60 Vbeta and 13 Jbeta primers. The protocol was immunoSEQ multiplex PCR, while the TCRdb copy is restricted to in-frame clones and leaves out a portion. The sample holds roughly 50,000 clones; roughly 75% are singletons and the top ten take 6.8%. The sample was PBMCs. The receptors here all came from a man younger than 40 in good health and CMV-seropositive.

The rearrangement links TRBV9 to TRBJ2-5; D ambiguous. The J call could be wrong; TRBJ2-7 is a better fit for the DNA end. The CDR3 is 14 residues long. Germline CDR1 is SGDLS and CDR2 is YYNGEE. As DNA, the CDR3 is TGTGCCAGCAGCTTAGACCTAAAGAGGAACGAGCAGTACTTC. This translates into CASSLDLKRNEQYF.

The gene calls are TRBV7-2 and TRBJ1-2; D perhaps matches TRBD1 (6 bases). Trimming removed 1 base from V and 7 bases from J, with 10 bases in between. Germline CDR1 and CDR2: SGHTA and FQGNSA. The CDR3 is made up of 13 amino acids. CDR3 loop: CASSLEADSGYTF. The CDR3 region has the DNA TGTGCCAGCAGCTTAGAGGCGGACAGTGGCTACACCTTC. The variable domain in full, completed from reference TRBV7-2 and TRBJ1-2, reads GAGVSQSPSNKVTEKGKDVELRCDPISGHTALYWYRQSLGQGLEFLIYFQGNSAPDKSGLPSDRFSAERTGGSVSTLTIQRTQQEDSAVYLCASSLEADSGYTFGSGTRLTVV.

J is TRBJ2-3 and V is TRBV18, with 7 bases matching TRBD1. Germline CDR1 and CDR2: KGHSH and LQKENI. This CDR3 has 14 residues. Trimming removed 4 bases from V and 0 bases from J; junction bases left unmatched: 1. The CDR3 sequence: CASSQGGSTDTQYF. The CDR3 DNA sequence: TGTGCCAGCTCACAAGGGGGCAGCACAGATACGCAGTATTTT.

The genes are TRBV5-4 and TRBJ2-3; 11 bases are shared with TRBD2. The germline V gene encodes CDR1 SGHNT and CDR2 YYREEE (reference sequence). The CDR3 spans 16 residues. The trim removed 5 bases at V and 2 bases at J, leaving 7 bases unmatched. The CDR3 region has the DNA TGTGCCAGCAGGCTCTCTAGCGGGAGGCTCACAGATACGCAGTATTTT. Protein: CASRLSSGRLTDTQYF.

This sequence joins TRBV30 and TRBJ2-7; D is possibly TRBD1 (6 bases). V was cut by 4 bases and J by 4 bases, with 11 bases left in between. The germline CDR1 and CDR2 sequences are GTSNPN and SVGIG (reference sequence). CDR3 length equals 12 residues. This CDR3 is CAWTDSSYEQYF. In nucleotides, the CDR3 is TGTGCCTGGACGGACAGTTCATACGAGCAGTACTTC.

The chain recombines TRBV5-1 with TRBJ2-1; no reliable D call. V lost 3 bases to trimming and J lost 9 bases, with 10 bases between them. The CDR3 is 12 amino acids. Germline loops: CDR1 SGHRS, CDR2 YFSETQ. For the CDR3, the DNA is TGCGCCAGCAGCTCCTCGGTTCGTGAGCAGTTCTTC. Its translation is CASSSSVREQFF.

The chain links TRBV6-6 to TRBJ1-3; 9 bases fit TRBD1. Germline CDR1 and CDR2: MNHNY and SVGAGI (reference sequence). The CDR3 is 15 residues long. The trim removed 6 bases at V and 8 bases at J, leaving 11 bases unmatched. The DNA for the CDR3 is TGTGCCAGCAGCTACCGGGACAGGGATGCGTACACCATATATTTT. This translates into CASSYRDRDAYTIYF.

The chain uses TRBV6-5 and TRBJ1-2; possibly TRBD1 for D (5 bases). This CDR3 region has 14 residues. The V gene lost 2 bases and the J gene lost 5 bases, with 12 bases spanning the gap. Per the germline V gene, CDR1 is MNHEY and CDR2 is SVGAGI. The CDR3 reads CASSYEGQGYGYTF. The DNA of the CDR3 is TGTGCCAGCAGTTACGAAGGGCAGGGTTATGGCTACACCTTC.

This clone was picked up one time. The rearrangement joins TRBV28 to TRBJ2-7, with a possible D match to TRBD1 (6 bases). The V gene's germline CDR1 is MDHEN and CDR2 SYDVKM. V lost 2 bases and J 1 base, leaving 12 bases between the germline ends. The CDR3 is 15 residues long. The CDR3 DNA sequence: TGTGCCAGCAGTTTAGTCAGGGGTACTTCCTACGAGCAGTACTTC. Amino acids: CASSLVRGTSYEQYF.

The V call is TRBV5-1, the J call TRBJ2-3; TRBD2 is a possible D gene (5 bases). Trimming shortened V by 0 bases and J by 5 bases, and 10 bases separated the two germline ends. The germline V gene has CDR1 SGHRS and CDR2 YFSETQ. The CDR3 spans 14 residues. CDR3 amino acids: CASSLALAVDTQYF. Here the CDR3 DNA reads TGCGCCAGCAGCTTGGCTCTAGCTGTAGATACGCAGTATTTT. The full variable domain, rest sourced from reference TRBV5-1 and TRBJ2-3, is KAGVTQTPRYLIKTRGQQVTLSCSPISGHRSVSWYQQTPGQGLQFLFEYFSETQRNKGNFPGRFSGRQFSNSRSEMNVSTLELGDSALYLCASSLALAVDTQYFGPGTRLTVL.

Regarding this clone: One end of the junction varies from germline; a read error may be responsible. This sequence joins TRBV20-1 and TRBJ1-4; 9 nucleotides match TRBD1. CDR1 and CDR2 (germline): DFQATT, SNEGSKA (reference sequence). The CDR3 is 11 residues long. CDR3 amino acids: CSALTGQGGVF. The CDR3 nucleotides are TGCAGTGCACTTACGGGACAGGGAGGGGTTTTT.

This clone was detected once. V gene TRBV7-2 combines with J gene TRBJ1-2, with TRBD1 as a possible D gene (6 bases). The CDR3 has 17 residues. Germline V gene lookup returns CDR1 SGHTA and CDR2 FQGNSA. The V gene lost 3 bases and the J gene lost 5 bases, with 22 bases spanning the gap. The CDR3 DNA reads as TGTGCCAGCAGCTTCACTTCCGCGCAGGGGAATCGGTATGGCTACACCTTC. Protein sequence: CASSFTSAQGNRYGYTF.

This rearrangement joins TRBV30 to TRBJ2-1, with TRBD2 identical over 10 bases. This CDR3 is 14 amino acids long. J lost 9 bases, V lost 3 bases, and 8 bases had no gene match. Germline CDR1 GTSNPN, CDR2 SVGIG (reference sequence). CDR3 DNA: TGTGCCTGGAGCGTGGGACTAGCGCGGGGTGAGCAGTTCTTC. Amino acids: CAWSVGLARGEQFF. Combining the CDR3 with reference TRBV30 and TRBJ2-1 gives the whole variable domain SQTIHQWPATLVQPVGSPLSLECTVEGTSNPNLYWYRQAAGRGLQLLFYSVGIGQISSEVPQNLSASRPQDRQFILSSKKLLLSDSGFYLCAWSVGLARGEQFFGPGTRLTVL.

This clone has more than one count but fewer than ten. The CDR3 DNA sequence: TGTGCCATCAGTGAGTCGAGGTCTGACCCGCGGAATGAAAAACTGTTTTTT. It yields the protein CAISESRSDPRNEKLFF. The chain combines TRBV10-3 with TRBJ1-4; the D is unclear. The germline V gene has CDR1 ENHRY and CDR2 SYGVKD. The CDR3 is 17 residues long. V was trimmed by 0 bases and J by 5 bases, leaving 16 bases between them.

This clone was observed a handful of times. V usage is TRBV19 and J usage is TRBJ1-2; weak D call: TRBD1 (6 bases). This CDR3 contains 15 residues. Germline CDR1 LNHDA, CDR2 SQIVND (reference sequence). V dropped 0 bases and J dropped 8 bases, with 16 bases sitting between them. CDR3 sequence (DNA): TGTGCCAGTAGTATAGATCCCCAGACAGGCGGAGGCTACACCTTC. Encoded protein: CASSIDPQTGGGYTF.

The V call is TRBV7-9, the J call TRBJ1-5, with D perhaps matching TRBD1 (5 bases). The CDR3 extends over 16 amino acids. Trimming stripped 1 base from V and 2 bases from J, with 12 bases between. Per germline, CDR1 SEHNR and CDR2 FQNEAQ (reference sequence). The CDR3 sequence is CASSLGQGAGNQPQHF. The CDR3 DNA is TGTGCCAGCAGCTTAGGGCAGGGCGCGGGCAATCAGCCCCAGCATTTT.

J is TRBJ1-1 and V is TRBV7-9; TRBD1 is a possible D gene (5 bases). The CDR3 sequence is 15 residues long. V was shortened by 3 bases and J by 3 bases, with 14 bases between the two germline ends. CDR1 and CDR2 from the germline V gene are SEHNR and FQNEAQ (reference sequence). CDR3 residues: CASSLGWGDHTEAFF. CDR3 sequence (DNA): TGTGCCAGCAGCTTGGGTTGGGGGGACCACACTGAAGCTTTCTTT.

The chain employs TRBV11-1 and TRBJ2-2; D gene uncertain. Trimming stripped 1 base from V and 2 bases from J, with 5 bases between. The germline CDR1 and CDR2 sequences are SGHAT and FQDESV (reference sequence). This CDR3 spans 14 amino acids. CDR3 sequence: CASSLDTNTGELFF. For the CDR3, the DNA is TGTGCCAGCAGCTTAGACACAAACACCGGGGAGCTGTTTTTT.

In this sample, this clone turned up a few times. This rearrangement joins TRBV4-1 to TRBJ2-7; 10 positions match TRBD2. Unmatched junction bases numbered 4, after V lost 1 base and J lost 1 base. In germline, CDR1 is MGHRA, CDR2 YSYEKL. This CDR3 spans 16 amino acids. CDR3 nucleotides: TGCGCCAGCAGCCAAGGAGCGGGGGGGCGGTCCTACGAGCAGTACTTC. Translating it yields CASSQGAGGRSYEQYF.